Below are 23 T cell receptor beta chains sequenced from a single sample in a study of blood T cell repertoires in COVID-19. Sequencing used immunoSEQ multiplex PCR; TCRdb keeps in-frame clones, though not all of them. The sample consists of some 90,000 clones, 80% to 90% of them appearing once. The specimen was peripheral blood. These receptors were taken from a man aged 45-60 years with acute or convalescent COVID-19.

The V call is TRBV5-1, the J call TRBJ2-6; 8 nucleotides align to TRBD1. The J segment lost 1 base and the V segment lost 2 bases, leaving 2 bases of the junction unmatched. Germline V gene data show CDR1 as SGHRS and CDR2 as YFSETQ. This CDR3 has 16 residues. Here the CDR3 reads CASSLYRGSGANVLTF. The CDR3 region has the DNA TGCGCCAGCAGCTTATACAGGGGGTCTGGGGCCAACGTCCTGACTTTC.

This chain links TRBV30 with TRBJ1-2, with D perhaps TRBD1 (6 bases). CDR3 length equals 13 residues. Trimming left V 7 bases short and J 1 base short, with 13 bases between. Germline V gene data show CDR1 as GTSNPN and CDR2 as SVGIG (reference sequence). The CDR3 coding sequence is TGTGCCTCCCGGACAGTGTTTAACTATGGCTACACCTTC. Its translation is CASRTVFNYGYTF.

The chain couples TRBV19 to TRBJ1-5, with TRBD1 identical over 8 bases. The CDR3 spans 15 residues. Trimming removed 6 bases from V and 2 bases from J; junction bases left unmatched: 6. Germline assignment: CDR1 LNHDA and CDR2 SQIVND (reference sequence). CDR3 region: CASSPQGVGNQPQHF. In DNA form, the CDR3 reads TGTGCCAGTAGCCCACAGGGGGTGGGCAATCAGCCCCAGCATTTT.

This chain links TRBV20-1 with TRBJ1-4; D is unclear. This CDR3 comprises 11 residues. Germline values: CDR1 DFQATT, CDR2 SNEGSKA (reference sequence). V was pared by 3 bases and J by 6 bases, with 5 bases between. In nucleotides, the CDR3 is TGCAGTGCTAGTGTCGATGAAAAACTGTTTTTT. Protein product: CSASVDEKLFF.

The chain recombines TRBV4-1 with TRBJ2-1; possible D gene TRBD2, 6 bases. The CDR3 extends over 16 amino acids. The germline V gene has CDR1 MGHRA and CDR2 YSYEKL. Trimming removed 2 bases at V and 6 bases at J, with 17 bases between. The CDR3 protein is CASSQTRDPPRNEQFF. Here the CDR3 DNA reads TGCGCCAGCAGCCAAACGCGGGACCCACCTCGCAATGAGCAGTTCTTC.

This clone was counted a single time. This CDR3 reads CASAALTAGGETQYF. CDR3 coding DNA: TGTGCCAGCGCCGCCCTGACAGCGGGGGGGGAGACCCAGTACTTC. The V call is TRBV5-6, the J call TRBJ2-5, with 10 nucleotides matching TRBD2. Unmatched junction bases numbered 11, after V lost 7 bases and J lost 5 bases. The CDR3 length is 15 residues. In germline, CDR1 is SGHDT, CDR2 YYEEEE. Complete variable domain (other parts from reference TRBV5-6 and TRBJ2-5): DAGVTQSPTHLIKTRGQQVTLRCSPKSGHDTVSWYQQALGQGPQFIFQYYEEEERQRGNFPDRFSGHQFPNYSSELNVNALLLGDSALYLCASAALTAGGETQYFGPGTRLLVL.

J is TRBJ1-4 and V is TRBV6-5; a weak D match, TRBD1 (5 bases). The V end was cut by 8 bases, the J end by 0 bases, with 13 bases between. The CDR3 is made up of 15 amino acids. Germline V gives CDR1 MNHEY, CDR2 SVGAGI. CDR3 DNA: TGTGCCAGCCAGGCGGGGGTGACAACTAATGAAAAACTGTTTTTT. This encodes CASQAGVTTNEKLFF.

The chain carries TRBV5-8 and TRBJ1-6; the D is unclear. The CDR3 totals 12 residues. Germline V gene sequence: CDR1 SGHTS, CDR2 YDEGEE. The V end was cut by 2 bases, the J end by 13 bases, with 10 bases between. The CDR3 spells CASSLALLPLHF. In DNA form, the CDR3 reads TGTGCCAGCAGCTTAGCTCTTCTCCCCCTCCACTTT. The full variable domain, in which reference TRBV5-8 and TRBJ1-6 provide the parts outside the CDR3, is EAGVTQSPTHLIKTRGQQATLRCSPISGHTSVYWYQQALGLGLQFLLWYDEGEERNRGNFPPRFSGRQFPNYSSELNVNALELEDSALYLCASSLALLPLHFGNGTRLTVT.

The chain carries TRBV19 and TRBJ1-1; possibly TRBD1 for D (5 bases). The CDR3 covers 13 residues. In germline, CDR1 is LNHDA, CDR2 SQIVND (reference sequence). Trimming removed 7 bases at V and 0 bases at J, with 9 bases between. The CDR3 sequence is CASMGTMNTEAFF. The CDR3 region has the DNA TGTGCCAGTATGGGGACTATGAACACTGAAGCTTTCTTT.

The chain links TRBV27 to TRBJ1-1; 10 nucleotides line up with TRBD1. The V gene's germline CDR1 is MNHEY and CDR2 SMNVEV (reference sequence). The CDR3 consists of 16 residues. The V gene end was trimmed by 2 bases and the J gene end by 1 base; junction bases not matched to a gene: 4. This CDR3 is CASSLGQGVKNTEAFF. The DNA for the CDR3 is TGTGCCAGCAGTTTAGGACAGGGGGTCAAGAACACTGAAGCTTTCTTT.

The J gene is TRBJ2-3, the V gene TRBV4-2; 11 positions match TRBD2. Losses at the gene ends were 4 bases for V and 2 bases for J; bases not matched to a gene: 5. The germline CDR1 and CDR2 sequences are LGHNA and YNFKEQ. The CDR3 is 16 residues long. This chain's CDR3 is CASSLAGGRTTDTQYF. DNA for the CDR3: TGTGCCAGCAGCCTAGCGGGGGGGAGGACCACAGATACGCAGTATTTT.

J is TRBJ2-2 and V is TRBV6-5; D is possibly TRBD2 (7 bases). Germline V lookup: CDR1 MNHEY, CDR2 SVGAGI. The V end was cut by 11 bases, the J end by 5 bases, with 21 bases between. This CDR3 comprises 15 residues. The CDR3 DNA is TGTGCCGCGGTAGGGCTCGGGGGGCGAACCGGGGAGCTGTTTTTT. It specifies CAAVGLGGRTGELFF.

This chain joins TRBV2 and TRBJ1-4; 9 bases align to TRBD1. Germline V CDR1 and CDR2: SNHLY, FYNNEI. This CDR3 comprises 14 residues. The junction had 6 bases not matched to a gene; V was cut back by 6 bases and J by 7 bases. DNA of the CDR3: TGTGCCAGCAGCAGGACAGGGGTTGGTGAAAAACTGTTTTTT. Translated, it gives CASSRTGVGEKLFF. The full variable domain, in which reference TRBV2 and TRBJ1-4 provide the parts outside the CDR3, is EPEVTQTPSHQVTQMGQEVILRCVPISNHLYFYWYRQILGQKVEFLVSFYNNEISEKSEIFDDQFSVERPDGSNFTLKIRSTKLEDSAMYFCASSRTGVGEKLFFGSGTQLSVL.

This clone appeared once. The rearrangement joins TRBV25-1 to TRBJ1-2; D is perhaps TRBD1 (5 bases). Per germline, CDR1 MGHDK and CDR2 SYGVNS. This CDR3 comprises 17 residues. V dropped 6 bases and J dropped 3 bases, with 23 bases sitting between them. CDR3 DNA sequence: TGTGCCAGCAGCCCCACCCGGCGGGGCTTCTACGACTATGGCTACACCTTC. As protein: CASSPTRRGFYDYGYTF.

The chain couples TRBV28 to TRBJ1-5; D remains unclear. Trimming cost V 6 bases and J 0 bases, with 12 bases left between them. Germline CDR1 reads MDHEN; CDR2 reads SYDVKM. This CDR3 spans 15 amino acids. In DNA, the CDR3 is TGTGCCAGCAGCCGGACTGGGTATAGCAATCAGCCCCAGCATTTT. Protein: CASSRTGYSNQPQHF.

This clone was detected once. CDR3 amino acids: CASSLDGDSLSAQYF. CDR3 in DNA: TGCGCCAGCAGCTTGGATGGGGACTCGCTCTCGGCCCAGTACTTC. V gene TRBV5-1 combines with J gene TRBJ2-5; tentative D call: TRBD2 (6 bases). The ends were cut back, 0 bases at V and 9 bases at J, with 18 bases in the middle. Looked up from germline, CDR1 is SGHRS and CDR2 is YFSETQ. The CDR3 loop spans 15 amino acids.

The chain links TRBV7-2 to TRBJ2-7; perhaps TRBD2 as D (7 bases). CDR3 length: 14 amino acids. CDR1 and CDR2 from the germline V gene are SGHTA and FQGNSA. With 5 bases removed from V and 7 bases from J, the gap between germline ends came to 18 bases. The CDR3 DNA sequence: TGTGCCAGCAGCCCCCAAGGGGGGGGTCTTGAGCAGTACTTC. Protein product: CASSPQGGGLEQYF.

V and J are TRBV7-3 and TRBJ1-3; D is ambiguous. Germline-derived CDR1 and CDR2 are SGHTA and FQGTGA. The CDR3 runs to 16 residues. V lost 5 bases and J lost 0, with 14 bases in between. In DNA form, the CDR3 reads TGTGCCAGCAGCCGCGGCCCCCTCAGCTCTGGAAACACCATATATTTT. Translated: CASSRGPLSSGNTIYF.

V is TRBV11-2 and J is TRBJ1-1; weak D call: TRBD1 (6 bases). CDR1 and CDR2 (germline): SGHAT, FQNNGV. The CDR3 runs to 13 residues. V shed 5 bases and J shed 7 bases, with 14 bases lying between them. DNA of the CDR3: TGTGCCAGCAGCGGTTACAGGGACCTTGAAGCTTTCTTT. This encodes CASSGYRDLEAFF.

This rearrangement joins TRBV5-1 to TRBJ1-1; 7 bases agree with TRBD1. After removal of 0 bases from V and 1 base from J, the junction contained 3 bases not matched to a gene. The CDR3 sequence is 15 residues long. Germline V gene data show CDR1 as SGHRS and CDR2 as YFSETQ. The CDR3, as DNA: TGCGCCAGCAGCTTGGAGGGACAGAAGAACACTGAAGCTTTCTTT. This codes for CASSLEGQKNTEAFF.

The chain is built from TRBV11-2 and TRBJ2-2; D unresolved. Germline V lookup: CDR1 SGHAT, CDR2 FQNNGV. The V gene lost 2 bases and the J gene lost 0 bases, with 7 bases spanning the gap. The CDR3 spans 15 residues. The CDR3 reads CASSLNPANTGELFF. The DNA of the CDR3 is TGTGCCAGCAGCTTAAATCCAGCGAACACCGGGGAGCTGTTTTTT.

V usage is TRBV19 and J usage is TRBJ1-2; weak D call: TRBD1 (6 bases). The V gene lost 7 bases and the J gene lost 1 base, with 16 bases spanning the gap. Germline V gene sequence: CDR1 LNHDA, CDR2 SQIVND (reference sequence). This CDR3 spans 15 amino acids. The CDR3, as DNA: TGTGCCAGTACTTCGACAGGCAGTCTTAACTATGGCTACACCTTC. This translates into CASTSTGSLNYGYTF.

The V call is TRBV4-1, the J call TRBJ2-2; TRBD2 is a possible D gene (6 bases). Germline V gene sequence: CDR1 MGHRA, CDR2 YSYEKL. The V end was cut by 4 bases, the J end by 3 bases, with 12 bases between. The CDR3 covers 15 residues. The chain's CDR3 is CASSPTSQYTGELFF. In DNA form, the CDR3 reads TGCGCCAGCAGCCCGACTAGTCAGTACACCGGGGAGCTGTTTTTT.